Each of the 13 T cell receptor beta chains below was sequenced from the same sample in a study of Graves' ophthalmopathy and Graves' hyperthyroidism. The sequenced template was RNA, covering the TCR beta CDR3 region. An initial RT-PCR round employing HTBI primers preceded a second-round multiplex PCR. TCRdb re-analysed the multiplex PCR reads in MiXCR, keeping a single row per CDR3 protein. The sample includes hundreds of thousands of distinct CDR3 sequences, 20% to 25% of them seen just once. Sequencing was done on a sample of peripheral blood. All receptors come from a woman between 18 and 30 years old with stable Graves' hyperthyroidism. Some clones in this sample may be carry-over from other donors' samples.

The CDR3 loop is CASSQDGTVYQPQHF. The CDR3 bases are TGCGCCAGCAGCCAAGACGGGACAGTTTATCAGCCCCAGCATTTT. The V call is TRBV4-1, the J call TRBJ1-5; 7 bases align to TRBD1. Germline values: CDR1 MGHRA, CDR2 YSYEKL. CDR3 length: 15 amino acids. V gave up 0 bases and J gave up 5 bases; unmatched junction bases: 4.

This clonotype was recorded many times. The CDR3 nucleotides read TGCGCCAGCAGCTTGGAGGGACAGGACGAGCAGTACTTC. Its protein is CASSLEGQDEQYF. The V and J genes are TRBV5-1 and TRBJ2-7; 8 positions match TRBD1. V lost 0 bases and J lost 5; bases outside the gene matches: 1. The CDR3 is made up of 13 amino acids. The V gene's germline CDR1 is SGHRS and CDR2 YFSETQ. Full variable domain (missing parts from reference TRBV5-1 and TRBJ2-7): KAGVTQTPRYLIKTRGQQVTLSCSPISGHRSVSWYQQTPGQGLQFLFEYFSETQRNKGNFPGRFSGRQFSNSRSEMNVSTLELGDSALYLCASSLEGQDEQYFGPGTRLTVT.

The chain is built from TRBV6-5 and TRBJ2-5, with 10 bases identical to TRBD2. The CDR3 is made up of 16 amino acids. The V segment lost 0 bases and the J segment 7 bases; nucleotides outside the gene matches: 8. Per the germline V gene, CDR1 is MNHEY and CDR2 is SVGAGI. In DNA, the CDR3 is TGTGCCAGCAGTTACTCTCCTAGCGGGAGTAAAGGGACCCAGTACTTC. As protein: CASSYSPSGSKGTQYF.

The chain recombines TRBV28 with TRBJ2-7; the match to TRBD2 covers 11 bases. The V segment lost 6 bases and the J segment 2 bases; nucleotides outside the gene matches: 9. Per germline, CDR1 MDHEN and CDR2 SYDVKM. The CDR3 totals 16 residues. CDR3 sequence (DNA): TGTGCCAGCAGCGCAGGGACTAGCGGACTAGCCTACGAGCAGTACTTC. Encoded protein: CASSAGTSGLAYEQYF.

This clonotype was counted ten times or more. The genes are TRBV15 and TRBJ1-5; 8 bases are a match to TRBD1. V trimming: 2 bases; J trimming: 7 bases; junction bases outside the gene matches: 7. The germline V gene encodes CDR1 LNHNV and CDR2 YYDKDF (reference sequence). This CDR3 is built from 15 residues. CDR3 protein: CATSRPGQGGQPQHF. The CDR3 DNA is TGTGCCACCAGCAGACCCGGACAGGGAGGACAGCCCCAGCATTTT.

Ten or more counts support this clonotype. This rearrangement joins TRBV6-5 to TRBJ1-3; tentatively, D is TRBD1 (6 bases). Trimming cost V 2 bases and J 10 bases, with 18 bases left between them. Germline CDR1 reads MNHEY; CDR2 reads SVGAGI. The CDR3 extends over 15 amino acids. The CDR3 region has the DNA TGTGCCAGCAGTTACGCACCCGGGGCCCAGGGGACCATATATTTT. This encodes CASSYAPGAQGTIYF.

Turning to this clonotype: This could be a read error, since a much larger clone is one nucleotide away. No conserved phenylalanine or tryptophan ends this CDR3, so it is likely a read error. The chain couples TRBV7-3 to TRBJ1-1, with D perhaps matching TRBD1 (5 bases). Per germline, CDR1 SGHTA and CDR2 FQGTGA. This CDR3 comprises 14 residues. The V end was cut by 1 base, the J end by 1 base, with 7 bases between. The CDR3 region is CASSLIRENTEAFL. The CDR3 nucleotides are TGTGCCAGCAGCTTAATCAGGGAGAACACTGAAGCTTTCTTG.

The CDR3 DNA follows: TGTGCCAGCAGTTCGACCGACCCAGCCGGGACCCAGTACTTC. It codes for CASSSTDPAGTQYF. The chain employs TRBV12-3 or TRBV12-4 and TRBJ2-5, with unresolved D. V was shortened by 4 bases and J by 7 bases, with 16 bases between the two germline ends. The CDR3 totals 14 residues.

This clonotype showed up many times. V gene TRBV30 combines with J gene TRBJ1-2, with D unresolved. Trimming took 4 bases from V and 3 from J, leaving 12 bases between them. CDR3 length equals 13 residues. Germline CDR1 and CDR2: GTSNPN and SVGIG (reference sequence). The chain's CDR3 is CAWNQQADYGYTF. CDR3 bases: TGTGCCTGGAACCAGCAAGCAGACTATGGCTACACCTTC.

The V call is TRBV29-1, the J call TRBJ2-5; 9 bases agree with TRBD2. The CDR3 runs 13 residues. Germline values: CDR1 SQVTM, CDR2 ANQGSEA. V shed 3 bases and J 4 bases; nucleotides not matched to a gene: 3. The CDR3, as DNA: TGCAGCGTTGAGGCGGGGGGGCGAGAGACCCAGTACTTC. Encoded protein: CSVEAGGRETQYF.

The chain couples TRBV11-2 to TRBJ2-7; TRBD2 aligns across 8 bases. This CDR3 spans 17 amino acids. CDR1 and CDR2 (germline): SGHAT, FQNNGV. Trimming took 5 bases from V and 0 from J; bases not matched to a gene: 12. The CDR3: CASSLDTGTRGSYEQYF. CDR3 bases: TGTGCCAGCAGCCTCGATACCGGGACTAGAGGCTCCTACGAGCAGTACTTC.

This clonotype has just a few counts. DNA of the CDR3: TGCAGTGCTCTCACCGGGACAGGAGAGTACGAGCAGTACTTC. This sequence encodes CSALTGTGEYEQYF. This chain links TRBV20-1 with TRBJ2-7; TRBD1 aligns across 8 bases. With 5 bases clipped from V and 4 bases from J, the junction kept 10 bases outside the gene matches. The germline V gene has CDR1 DFQATT and CDR2 SNEGSKA (reference sequence). This CDR3 region has 14 residues.

The chain combines TRBV14 with TRBJ1-2, with unresolved D. The CDR3 spans 14 residues. The V gene lost 7 bases and the J gene lost 7 bases, with 19 bases spanning the gap. The germline gives CDR1 SGHDN, CDR2 FVKESK. The CDR3 region is CASTRLDTIGGYTF. In nucleotides, the CDR3 is TGTGCCAGCACCCGGTTGGATACGATCGGTGGCTACACCTTC.